This section outlines one TCR beta chain sequence together with its context. Its antigen is unknown. The sample originates from a study of human T cells and chemical hapten exposure. Individual cDNA molecules had unique molecular identifiers attached to them by the library. In the authors' methods: From roughly 23,000 to 640,000 TCRs were found per sample, with a median of 95,638. TCRdb redid the calling of the RACE reads with MiXCR, one entry per CDR3 protein. The V and J calls were determined by TCRdb, not by the authors. The data contain nearly 95,000 distinct CDR3 sequences, around 10% of them singletons. Deletions cut 4 bases from V and 1 base from J, with 10 bases between. CDR1 and CDR2 from the germline V gene are LGHNA and YNFKEQ. The CDR3 has 15 residues. The time point was: patch test 2, 6 weeks after DPC sensitization. Treatment reported: therapeutic diphenylcyclopropenone sensitization with weekly scalp DPC.

Broader study findings: Because all patients had alopecia, their immune responses might differ from healthy ones.

The rearrangement uses TRBV4-2 and TRBJ2-2; D remains unclear. Material: whole blood, obtained in connection with sensitization to the hapten diphenylcyclopropenone (DPC). This receptor was obtained from a man in his forties or fifties with alopecia areata. Some clones in this sample may be carry-over from other donors' samples. CDR3: CASSPRRQNTGELFF. The CDR3 DNA reads TGTGCCAGCAGCCCCCGGCGGCAGAACACCGGGGAGCTGTTTTTT.